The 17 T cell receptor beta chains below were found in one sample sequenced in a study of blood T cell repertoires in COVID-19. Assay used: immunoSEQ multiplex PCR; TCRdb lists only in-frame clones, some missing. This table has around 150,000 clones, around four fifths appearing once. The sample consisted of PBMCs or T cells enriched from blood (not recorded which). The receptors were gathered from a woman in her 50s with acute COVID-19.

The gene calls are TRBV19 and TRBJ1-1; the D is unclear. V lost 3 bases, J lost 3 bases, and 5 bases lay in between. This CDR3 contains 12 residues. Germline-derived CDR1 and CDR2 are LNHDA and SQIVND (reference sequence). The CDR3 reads CASSIGYTEAFF. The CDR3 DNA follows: TGTGCCAGTAGTATCGGGTACACTGAAGCTTTCTTT.

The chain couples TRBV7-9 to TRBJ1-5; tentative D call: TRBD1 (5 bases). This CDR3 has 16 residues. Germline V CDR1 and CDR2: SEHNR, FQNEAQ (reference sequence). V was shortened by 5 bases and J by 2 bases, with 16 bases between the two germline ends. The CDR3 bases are TGTGCCAGCAGCCGGGGCGGGGGAGGCGGCAATCAGCCCCAGCATTTT. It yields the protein CASSRGGGGGNQPQHF.

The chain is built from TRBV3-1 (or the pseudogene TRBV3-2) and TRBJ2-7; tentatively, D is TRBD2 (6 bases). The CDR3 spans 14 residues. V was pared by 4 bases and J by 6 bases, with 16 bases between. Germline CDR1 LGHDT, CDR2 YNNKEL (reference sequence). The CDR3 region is CASSLGTASIEQYF. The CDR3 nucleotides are TGTGCCAGCAGCCTCGGGACTGCCTCCATCGAGCAGTACTTC.

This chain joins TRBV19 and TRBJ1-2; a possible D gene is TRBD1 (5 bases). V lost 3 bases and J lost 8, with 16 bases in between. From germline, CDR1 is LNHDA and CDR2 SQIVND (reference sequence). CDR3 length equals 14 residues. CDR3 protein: CASSMDAGRYGYTF. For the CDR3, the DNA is TGTGCCAGTAGTATGGATGCAGGGAGGTACGGCTACACCTTC.

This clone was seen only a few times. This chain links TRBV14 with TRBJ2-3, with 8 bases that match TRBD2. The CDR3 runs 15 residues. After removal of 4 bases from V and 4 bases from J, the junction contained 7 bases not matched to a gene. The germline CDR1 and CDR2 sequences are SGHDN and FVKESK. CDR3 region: CASSPVAGGSDTQYF. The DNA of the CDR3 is TGTGCCAGCAGCCCGGTGGCGGGAGGATCAGATACGCAGTATTTT.

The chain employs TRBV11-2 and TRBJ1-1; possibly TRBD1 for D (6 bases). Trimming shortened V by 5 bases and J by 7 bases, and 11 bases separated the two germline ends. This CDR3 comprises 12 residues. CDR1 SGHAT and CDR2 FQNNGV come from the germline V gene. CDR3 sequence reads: CASSIGTSEAFF. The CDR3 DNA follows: TGTGCCAGCAGCATCGGGACAAGTGAAGCTTTCTTT. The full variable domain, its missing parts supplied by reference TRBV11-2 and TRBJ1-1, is EAGVAQSPRYKIIEKRQSVAFWCNPISGHATLYWYQQILGQGPKLLIQFQNNGVVDDSQLPKDRFSAERLKGVDSTLKIQPAKLEDSAVYLCASSIGTSEAFFGQGTRLTVV.

The CDR3 loop is CASSKGADTDTQYF. DNA of the CDR3: TGTGCCAGCAGTAAGGGGGCTGACACAGATACGCAGTATTTT. The chain links TRBV28 to TRBJ2-3, with 7 bases identical to TRBD1. The V gene's germline CDR1 is MDHEN and CDR2 SYDVKM. V lost 5 bases to trimming and J lost 2 bases; unmatched junction nucleotides: 4. The CDR3 is 14 residues long.

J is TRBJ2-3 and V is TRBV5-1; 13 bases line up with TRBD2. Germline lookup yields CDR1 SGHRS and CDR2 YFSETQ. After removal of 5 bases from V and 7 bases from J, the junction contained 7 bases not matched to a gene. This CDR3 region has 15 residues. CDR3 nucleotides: TGCGCCAGCAGTCCACTAGCGGGAGGGCCCAATACGCAGTATTTT. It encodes CASSPLAGGPNTQYF.

The CDR3: CSARRDRNQPQHF. Here the CDR3 DNA reads TGCAGCGCCCGGAGGGATCGCAATCAGCCCCAGCATTTT. The chain recombines TRBV29-1 with TRBJ1-5; D remains unclear. CDR3 size: 13 residues. Trimming cost V 7 bases and J 2 bases, with 12 bases left between them. Germline V gene sequence: CDR1 SQVTM, CDR2 ANQGSEA.

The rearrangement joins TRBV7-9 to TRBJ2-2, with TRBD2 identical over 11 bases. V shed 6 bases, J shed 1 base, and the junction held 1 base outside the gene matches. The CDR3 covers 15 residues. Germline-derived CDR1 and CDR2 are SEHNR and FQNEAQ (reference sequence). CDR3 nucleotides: TGTGCCAGCAGGGGGACTAGCGGGAACACCGGGGAGCTGTTTTTT. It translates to CASRGTSGNTGELFF. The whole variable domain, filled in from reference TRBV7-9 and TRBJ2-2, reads DTGVSQNPRHKITKRGQNVTFRCDPISEHNRLYWYRQTLGQGPEFLTYFQNEAQLEKSRLLSDRFSAERPKGSFSTLEIQRTEQGDSAMYLCASRGTSGNTGELFFGEGSRLTVL.

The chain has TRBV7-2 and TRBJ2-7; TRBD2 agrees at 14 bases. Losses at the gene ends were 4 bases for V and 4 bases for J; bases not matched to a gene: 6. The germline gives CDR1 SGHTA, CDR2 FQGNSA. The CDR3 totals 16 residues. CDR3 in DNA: TGTGCCAGCAGCTCTCGGACTAGCGGGAGGCCATACGAGCAGTACTTC. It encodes CASSSRTSGRPYEQYF.

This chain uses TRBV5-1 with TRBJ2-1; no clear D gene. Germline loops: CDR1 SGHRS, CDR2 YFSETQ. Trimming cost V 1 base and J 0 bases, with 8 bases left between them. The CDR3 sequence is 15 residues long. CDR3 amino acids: CASSLTPSSYNEQFF. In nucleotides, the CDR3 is TGCGCCAGCAGCTTGACACCTAGCTCCTACAATGAGCAGTTCTTC.

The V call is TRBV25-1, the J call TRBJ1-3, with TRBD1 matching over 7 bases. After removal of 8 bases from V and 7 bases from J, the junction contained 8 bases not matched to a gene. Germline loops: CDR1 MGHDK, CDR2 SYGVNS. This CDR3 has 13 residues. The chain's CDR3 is CASRRQGGNTIYF. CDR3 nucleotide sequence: TGTGCCAGCCGAAGACAGGGTGGCAACACCATATATTTT.

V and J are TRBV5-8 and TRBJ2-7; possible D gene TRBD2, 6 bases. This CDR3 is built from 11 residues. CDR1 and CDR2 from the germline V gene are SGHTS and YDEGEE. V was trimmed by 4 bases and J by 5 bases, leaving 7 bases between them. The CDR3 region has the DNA TGTGCCAGCAGCCGCGGGGACGAGCAGTACTTC. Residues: CASSRGDEQYF.

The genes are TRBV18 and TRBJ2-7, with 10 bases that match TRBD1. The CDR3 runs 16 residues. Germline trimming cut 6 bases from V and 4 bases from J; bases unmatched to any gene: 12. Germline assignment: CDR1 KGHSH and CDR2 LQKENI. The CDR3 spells CASSPLGQGRTYEQYF. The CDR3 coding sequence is TGTGCCAGCTCTCCCTTGGGACAGGGGCGAACGTACGAGCAGTACTTC.

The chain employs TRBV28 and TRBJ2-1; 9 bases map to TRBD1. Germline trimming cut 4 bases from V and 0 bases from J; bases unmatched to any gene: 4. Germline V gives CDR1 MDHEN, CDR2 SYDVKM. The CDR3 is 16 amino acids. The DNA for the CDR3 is TGTGCCAGCAGTTCCCCGGGACAGGGCTCCTACAATGAGCAGTTCTTC. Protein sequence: CASSSPGQGSYNEQFF.

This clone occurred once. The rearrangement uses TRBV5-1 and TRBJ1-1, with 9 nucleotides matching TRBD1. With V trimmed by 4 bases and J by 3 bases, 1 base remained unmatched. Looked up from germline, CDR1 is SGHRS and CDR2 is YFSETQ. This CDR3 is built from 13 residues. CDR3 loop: CASSRQGDTEAFF. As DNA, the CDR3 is TGCGCCAGCAGCCGACAGGGGGACACTGAAGCTTTCTTT.